Only one count was recorded for the clone carrying this T cell receptor (beta chain). V dropped 7 bases and J dropped 5; count of bases not matched to a gene: 10. The CDR3 consists of 14 residues. From germline, CDR1 is SGHNT and CDR2 YYREEE (reference sequence). Sequencing was performed with immunoSEQ multiplex PCR; in TCRdb, only in-frame clones are kept and a portion is missing. The sample lists some 190,000 clones; 85% were seen once. While infection was still active, Seattle patients were enrolled and then followed longitudinally. These data are taken from a study of blood T cell repertoires in COVID-19.

The genes are TRBV5-4 and TRBJ1-1, with TRBD1 identical over 8 bases. The TCR sequence derives from a person between 65 and 80 years old with COVID-19, enrolled during active disease. The sample comprised peripheral blood. CDR3 DNA sequence: TGTGCCAGCGGCCAGGGGGCTCTTTGGACTGAAGCTTTCTTT. It codes for CASGQGALWTEAFF.